A single sample is the source of the 9 T cell receptor beta chains below, sequenced in a study of PD-1 blockade in classical Hodgkin lymphoma. Produced via immunoSEQ multiplex PCR; TCRdb's table is partial and in-frame only. The sample gives tens of thousands of clones, around 70% of which show up once; about 24% is in the top ten. Autologous stem cell transplantation was followed by relapse in every patient, and brentuximab vedotin exposure varied. Specimen: peripheral blood mononuclear cells (PBMCs), collected before the second cycle of nivolumab. These receptors came from a human donor with classical Hodgkin lymphoma.

The rearrangement joins TRBV5-6 to TRBJ2-7; 9 bases line up with TRBD2. The CDR3 spans 16 residues. V shed 3 bases, J shed 7 bases, and the junction held 14 bases outside the gene matches. Germline CDR1 and CDR2: SGHDT and YYEEEE. CDR3 in amino acids: CASSSMASGTVGEQYF. The CDR3 DNA sequence: TGTGCCAGCAGCTCGATGGCTAGCGGGACGGTAGGGGAGCAGTACTTC.

The CDR3 bases are TGTGCCAGTAGTATTCGGGGGGTAACGAGCACTGAAGCTTTCTTT. The encoded protein is CASSIRGVTSTEAFF. V is TRBV19 and J is TRBJ1-1, with TRBD1 as a possible D gene (5 bases). Germline CDR1 is LNHDA and CDR2 is SQIVND (reference sequence). V shed 3 bases and J shed 4 bases, with 15 bases lying between them. The CDR3 spans 15 residues.

The genes are TRBV29-1 and TRBJ1-1; D is possibly TRBD1 (6 bases). Germline lookup yields CDR1 SQVTM and CDR2 ANQGSEA. Trimming shortened V by 3 bases and J by 4 bases, and 6 bases separated the two germline ends. The CDR3 is 11 amino acids. CDR3 amino acids: CSVDRGTEAFF. The CDR3, as DNA: TGCAGCGTTGACAGGGGCACTGAAGCTTTCTTT.

The gene calls are TRBV18 and TRBJ1-1; 9 nucleotides match TRBD1. From germline, CDR1 is KGHSH and CDR2 LQKENI. This CDR3 contains 12 residues. Trimming at V came to 2 bases and at J to 10 bases, leaving 2 bases not matched to a gene. The CDR3 nucleotides are TGTGCCAGCTCACCAGCGGGACAGGGAGCTTTCTTT. Encoded protein: CASSPAGQGAFF.

The V and J genes are TRBV5-1 and TRBJ2-4, with 8 bases fitting TRBD1. After removal of 0 bases from V and 8 bases from J, the junction contained 10 bases not matched to a gene. The length of the CDR3 is 16 residues. Germline lookup yields CDR1 SGHRS and CDR2 YFSETQ. CDR3 DNA: TGCGCCAGCAGCTTGGGTTCAGGACAGGGTAGGGACATTCAGTACTTC. Translation: CASSLGSGQGRDIQYF.

This chain connects TRBV30 to TRBJ2-5; D may be TRBD1 (6 bases). The length of the CDR3 is 15 residues. Trimming removed 0 bases at V and 7 bases at J, with 18 bases between. Per germline, CDR1 GTSNPN and CDR2 SVGIG (reference sequence). As DNA, the CDR3 is TGTGCCTGGAGTGTTCCTAGCAGCCTAGGGGGGACCCAGTACTTC. Translating gives CAWSVPSSLGGTQYF.

This chain uses TRBV29-1 with TRBJ2-1, with 7 nucleotides matching TRBD2. This CDR3 is 12 amino acids long. With V trimmed by 3 bases and J by 6 bases, 2 bases remained unmatched. Germline V gives CDR1 SQVTM, CDR2 ANQGSEA. The CDR3 reads CSVDWGGNEQFF. DNA of the CDR3: TGCAGCGTTGATTGGGGGGGCAATGAGCAGTTCTTC.

The chain carries TRBV10-3 and TRBJ1-5; 7 bases match TRBD1. The CDR3 totals 15 residues. Germline V gives CDR1 ENHRY, CDR2 SYGVKD. V shed 2 bases and J 3 bases; nucleotides not matched to a gene: 4. CDR3 residues: CAISEGQALNQPQHF. For the CDR3, the DNA is TGTGCCATCAGTGAGGGACAGGCCCTCAATCAGCCCCAGCATTTT.

V is TRBV5-1 and J is TRBJ1-2; a weak D match, TRBD1 (6 bases). Germline CDR1 and CDR2: SGHRS and YFSETQ. V lost 4 bases to trimming and J lost 4 bases, with 17 bases between them. This CDR3 region has 15 residues. CDR3 amino acids: CASSRDSGATYGYTF. DNA for the CDR3: TGCGCCAGCAGCAGGGATTCGGGGGCAACCTATGGCTACACCTTC.